The present T cell receptor beta chain was sequenced within a study of T cell repertoires in cytomegalovirus infection. Regarding this clonotype: What it recognizes is unknown.

Study-level results: Ex vivo responses were dominated by HLA-C-restricted CMV-specific TCR beta clonotypes.

TCRdb re-called the reads through MiXCR, storing one row per CDR3 protein. The repertoire has some 170,000 distinct CDR3 sequences, about 18% of them found once; the top ten carry roughly a quarter. The sequence derives from a human donor in good health (CMV status not recorded). Some clones in this sample may be carry-over from other donors' samples. Sequences were obtained from CD8+ T cells from PBMCs.

CDR3 region: CASSGQGDEQYF. The CDR3 region has the DNA TGTGCCAGCAGCGGACAGGGAGACGAGCAGTACTTC. The chain recombines TRBV9 with TRBJ2-7; 7 nucleotides line up with TRBD1. Trimming cost V 3 bases and J 5 bases; bases outside gene matches: 2. The CDR3 is made up of 12 amino acids. The V gene's germline CDR1 is SGDLS and CDR2 YYNGEE.